One T cell receptor (beta chain) is described in this entry. The CDR3 is 15 amino acids. The V segment lost 5 bases and the J segment 2 bases; nucleotides outside the gene matches: 6. CDR1 and CDR2 (germline): ENHRY, SYGVKD. In the authors' methods: Estimation of nucleated cell counts was performed using reference gene primer amplification. The table came from immunoSEQ multiplex PCR; TCRdb's copy has only in-frame clones and leaves some out. That table is the source of V, J and clone size, and D and trimming were worked out from the DNA. The sample lists more than 40,000 clones; 84% were seen once. The data were taken from a study of blood T cell repertoires in COVID-19. Study-wide background: Specimens from acute and convalescent COVID-19 originated in the United States, Italy and Spain. PBMCs, B-cell-depleted T cells, or T cells were the source of the cDNA or gDNA that made up the material.

This TCR was recovered from a man aged 50-59 years with acute or convalescent COVID-19. Sequencing input: peripheral blood. The V gene is TRBV10-3, the J gene TRBJ1-3, with 7 nucleotides matching TRBD1. The CDR3 bases are TGTGCCATCAGTCTCCGACAGGGCGCTGGAAACACCATATATTTT. It encodes CAISLRQGAGNTIYF.